These 20 T cell receptor beta chains share one sample of origin, sequenced in a study of OX40 agonist ivuxolimab in advanced cancers. Generated by immunoSEQ multiplex PCR, the TCRdb table keeps only in-frame clones and is missing some. The table includes tens of thousands of clones, more than 75% detected once. Material: CD4+ or CD8+ T cells sorted from blood, obtained in a trial of the OX40 agonist ivuxolimab. The receptor set was obtained from an adult with an advanced solid tumor such as melanoma, head and neck, liver or kidney cancer.

This clone showed up just a few times. The gene calls are TRBV4-2 and TRBJ2-7, with TRBD2 identical over 9 bases. CDR3 length equals 15 residues. Germline CDR1 and CDR2: LGHNA and YNFKEQ. Unmatched junction bases numbered 6, after V lost 6 bases and J lost 0 bases. The chain's CDR3 is CASSRLTSGSYEQYF. In DNA form, the CDR3 reads TGTGCCAGCAGTCGATTGACTAGCGGCTCCTACGAGCAGTACTTC.

J is TRBJ2-5 and V is TRBV4-1; D call uncertain. V was clipped by 1 base and J by 5 bases, with 8 bases between them. The CDR3 loop spans 13 amino acids. In germline, CDR1 is MGHRA, CDR2 YSYEKL. This chain's CDR3 is CASSQGLSETQYF. The CDR3 coding sequence is TGCGCCAGCAGCCAAGGGTTATCGGAGACCCAGTACTTC.

This rearrangement joins TRBV5-5 to TRBJ1-2; 7 bases are shared with TRBD1. V trimming: 4 bases; J trimming: 0 bases; junction bases outside the gene matches: 12. Per germline, CDR1 SGHKS and CDR2 YYEKEE (reference sequence). The CDR3 spans 17 residues. CDR3 DNA sequence: TGTGCCAGCAGCCCGTATCCGGACAGGCCGTCTAACTATGGCTACACCTTC. Its translation: CASSPYPDRPSNYGYTF.

The count of this clone is one. V is TRBV4-3 and J is TRBJ2-7, with D possibly being TRBD1 or TRBD2 (5 bases each). V dropped 2 bases and J dropped 7 bases, with 18 bases sitting between them. In germline, CDR1 is LGHNA, CDR2 YSLEER. This CDR3 has 15 residues. CDR3 sequence (DNA): TGCGCCAGCAGCCAAAGATCAGGGAGTCTCTTGGAGCAGTACTTC. Translation: CASSQRSGSLLEQYF.

The chain has TRBV27 and TRBJ2-7; no reliable D call. The CDR3 extends over 15 amino acids. V dropped 6 bases and J dropped 7 bases, with 22 bases sitting between them. The germline CDR1 and CDR2 sequences are MNHEY and SMNVEV (reference sequence). CDR3 loop: CASSPLDGSLGEQYF. In DNA form, the CDR3 reads TGTGCCAGCAGCCCTTTAGACGGCAGCCTGGGTGAGCAGTACTTC.

In the case of this clone: Sequence at one end of the junction differs from germline and may be a read error. The rearrangement joins TRBV5-1 to TRBJ2-7, with 13 bases aligning to TRBD2. This CDR3 has 14 residues. Germline V gene data show CDR1 as SGHRS and CDR2 as YFSETQ. The CDR3 sequence is CASSLAGTSGTSDF. The DNA of the CDR3 is TGCGCCAGCAGCTTGGCCGGGACTAGCGGGACATCGGACTTC. The full variable domain, its missing parts supplied by reference TRBV5-1 and TRBJ2-7, is KAGVTQTPRYLIKTRGQQVTLSCSPISGHRSVSWYQQTPGQGLQFLFEYFSETQRNKGNFPGRFSGRQFSNSRSEMNVSTLELGDSALYLCASSLAGTSGTSDFGPGTRLTVT.

The chain carries TRBV6-5 and TRBJ2-7; 10 bases agree with TRBD2. The V and J ends lost 6 bases and 3 bases, in that order; junction bases with no gene match: 5. CDR1 and CDR2 from the germline V gene are MNHEY and SVGAGI. CDR3 length: 14 residues. Written as DNA, the CDR3 is TGTGCCAGCAGCCTGCAGCGGGAGGGCTACGAGCAGTACTTC. It codes for CASSLQREGYEQYF.

The rearrangement links TRBV2 to TRBJ2-3; D uncertain. This CDR3 spans 11 amino acids. V lost 8 bases, J lost 0 bases, and 3 bases lay in between. Germline V gene sequence: CDR1 SNHLY, CDR2 FYNNEI. In nucleotides, the CDR3 is TGTGCCAGCGGAAGCACAGATACGCAGTATTTT. Its translation is CASGSTDTQYF.

The chain employs TRBV4-1 and TRBJ1-2; a possible D gene is TRBD1 (5 bases). In germline, CDR1 is MGHRA, CDR2 YSYEKL. V was trimmed by 10 bases and J by 7 bases, leaving 16 bases between them. The CDR3 is made up of 12 amino acids. For the CDR3, the DNA is TGCGCCACCAACAGGTGGGGTGGTGGCTACACCTTC. This encodes CATNRWGGGYTF.

The genes are TRBV2 and TRBJ2-4; D possibly matches TRBD1 or TRBD2 (5 bases each). Per the germline V gene, CDR1 is SNHLY and CDR2 is FYNNEI. This CDR3 is built from 15 residues. V lost 7 bases, J lost 1 base, and 14 bases lay in between. This CDR3 is CASTFSWGAKNIQYF. The DNA for the CDR3 is TGTGCCAGCACCTTTTCCTGGGGGGCCAAAAACATTCAGTACTTC.

This clone was picked up a small number of times. V gene TRBV2 combines with J gene TRBJ2-5; the D gene is possibly TRBD1 (5 bases). Trimming shortened V by 10 bases and J by 2 bases, and 14 bases separated the two germline ends. Germline loops: CDR1 SNHLY, CDR2 FYNNEI. The length of the CDR3 is 13 residues. CDR3 amino acids: CAMALDKQETQYF. DNA for the CDR3: TGTGCCATGGCCCTGGACAAACAAGAGACCCAGTACTTC.

This sequence joins TRBV4-1 and TRBJ2-3; TRBD2 agrees at 9 bases. The CDR3 totals 16 residues. After removal of 4 bases from V and 5 bases from J, the junction contained 10 bases not matched to a gene. Germline V CDR1 and CDR2: MGHRA, YSYEKL. Written as DNA, the CDR3 is TGCGCCAGCAGCCCCCGGTTAGCGGGAGCCCAAGATACGCAGTATTTT. It is translated as CASSPRLAGAQDTQYF.

This chain links TRBV6-5 with TRBJ1-6, with TRBD1 as a possible D gene (5 bases). V lost 6 bases and J lost 7, with 13 bases in between. The CDR3 runs to 14 residues. In germline, CDR1 is MNHEY, CDR2 SVGAGI. The CDR3 sequence is CASRKDRVNSPLHF. For the CDR3, the DNA is TGTGCCAGCAGGAAAGACAGAGTGAATTCACCCCTCCACTTT.

The J gene is TRBJ1-5, the V gene TRBV11-2; D not resolved. The CDR3 extends over 16 amino acids. Germline V gives CDR1 SGHAT, CDR2 FQNNGV. Trimming shortened V by 3 bases and J by 0 bases, and 12 bases separated the two germline ends. CDR3 nucleotides: TGTGCCAGCAGCTTCGATAGCGCGAATAGCAATCAGCCCCAGCATTTT. It is translated as CASSFDSANSNQPQHF.

V usage is TRBV5-4 and J usage is TRBJ2-7; 13 bases align to TRBD2. V lost 1 base and J lost 4; bases outside the gene matches: 2. The CDR3 spans 15 residues. Germline V gene sequence: CDR1 SGHNT, CDR2 YYREEE (reference sequence). The CDR3 DNA is TGTGCCAGCAGCTTGACTAGCGGGAGGGGATACGAGCAGTACTTC. This sequence encodes CASSLTSGRGYEQYF.

The rearrangement links TRBV9 to TRBJ2-1; 10 positions match TRBD2. Looked up from germline, CDR1 is SGDLS and CDR2 is YYNGEE. This CDR3 spans 16 amino acids. Trimming removed 4 bases from V and 9 bases from J; junction bases left unmatched: 13. The CDR3 coding sequence is TGTGCCAGCAGCCCCCAGGGGGGGGTAGCGGGAGGTGAGCAGTTCTTC. Translating gives CASSPQGGVAGGEQFF.

This clone rates as medium-sized. This same CDR3 is encoded by further DNA sequences in the sample. V usage is TRBV19 and J usage is TRBJ1-1; D remains ambiguous. The V end was cut by 3 bases, the J end by 1 base, with 6 bases between. Per the germline V gene, CDR1 is LNHDA and CDR2 is SQIVND (reference sequence). The CDR3 extends over 13 amino acids. CDR3 coding DNA: TGTGCCAGTAGTATTAGCCAGAACACTGAAGCTTTCTTT. Encoded protein: CASSISQNTEAFF.

The rearrangement links TRBV5-1 to TRBJ2-1; 12 bases match TRBD2. Germline V gene lookup returns CDR1 SGHRS and CDR2 YFSETQ. This CDR3 is 14 amino acids long. Trimming at V came to 3 bases and at J to 8 bases, leaving 3 bases not matched to a gene. In nucleotides, the CDR3 is TGCGCCAGCAGCTCGGGACTAGCGGGCGATGAGCAGTTCTTC. Translated, it gives CASSSGLAGDEQFF.

In its sample, this clone was seen once. This sequence joins TRBV28 and TRBJ2-3; TRBD2 agrees at 8 bases. The CDR3 runs to 15 residues. Germline V lookup: CDR1 MDHEN, CDR2 SYDVKM. J lost 7 bases, V lost 10 bases, and 16 bases had no gene match. The CDR3 region is CATDSGVEVLYTQYF. CDR3 DNA: TGTGCCACTGATAGCGGGGTGGAGGTCCTATATACGCAGTATTTT.

This clone was seen just once. The gene calls are TRBV6-6 and TRBJ2-7, with 10 bases aligning to TRBD2. The CDR3 is 14 residues long. Germline CDR1 is MNHNY and CDR2 is SVGAGI (reference sequence). With 6 bases clipped from V and 3 bases from J, the junction kept 5 bases outside the gene matches. This chain's CDR3 is CASSLQREGYEQYF. The CDR3 DNA follows: TGTGCCAGCAGCCTGCAGCGGGAGGGCTACGAGCAGTACTTC.